This T cell receptor (beta chain) was identified during a study of cytomegalovirus exposure and HLA in healthy donors. Overall study results and limits: TCR beta chains numbering some 160 were designated cytomegalovirus-associated. There was a cluster of highly shared sequence variants that was likely a sequencing artifact.

Participants comprised healthy donors of bone marrow. The CDR3 length is 13 residues. V gave up 3 bases and J gave up 5 bases, with 10 bases separating them. CDR1 LNHNV and CDR2 YYDKDF come from the germline V gene (reference sequence). The PCR made use of 60 Vbeta and 13 Jbeta primers. Only in-frame clones appear in the TCRdb table, and some are missing; sequencing was by immunoSEQ multiplex PCR. The table records tens of thousands of clones, less than 8% of them present only once. Concerning this clone itself: Antigen specificity is unknown.

The sequenced material came from PBMCs. The chain has TRBV15 and TRBJ1-2, with D possibly being TRBD1 (6 bases). The receptor's source is a man in his forties or fifties in good health and CMV-seronegative. CDR3 coding DNA: TGTGCCACCAGCAGTGAGGGGGGGTATGGCTACACCTTC. Translating gives CATSSEGGYGYTF.